This T cell receptor beta chain was retrieved from a study of identifying expanded T cells in peripheral blood. The germline gives CDR1 LGHNA, CDR2 YNFKEQ. Deletions cut 1 base from V and 1 base from J, with 10 bases between. The CDR3 is 15 residues long. The protocol was immunoSEQ multiplex PCR, while the TCRdb copy is restricted to in-frame clones and leaves out a portion. The data show about 82,000 clones, with over 85% seen just once and roughly 7% held by the top ten. The genes are TRBV4-2 and TRBJ1-1; D gene unclear. The source material was blood. This clonotype originated in a person aged 18 to 75 in good health. In DNA form, the CDR3 reads TGTGCCAGCAGCCAAGGATCAGTCGGGAACACTGAAGCTTTCTTT. Its translation is CASSQGSVGNTEAFF.